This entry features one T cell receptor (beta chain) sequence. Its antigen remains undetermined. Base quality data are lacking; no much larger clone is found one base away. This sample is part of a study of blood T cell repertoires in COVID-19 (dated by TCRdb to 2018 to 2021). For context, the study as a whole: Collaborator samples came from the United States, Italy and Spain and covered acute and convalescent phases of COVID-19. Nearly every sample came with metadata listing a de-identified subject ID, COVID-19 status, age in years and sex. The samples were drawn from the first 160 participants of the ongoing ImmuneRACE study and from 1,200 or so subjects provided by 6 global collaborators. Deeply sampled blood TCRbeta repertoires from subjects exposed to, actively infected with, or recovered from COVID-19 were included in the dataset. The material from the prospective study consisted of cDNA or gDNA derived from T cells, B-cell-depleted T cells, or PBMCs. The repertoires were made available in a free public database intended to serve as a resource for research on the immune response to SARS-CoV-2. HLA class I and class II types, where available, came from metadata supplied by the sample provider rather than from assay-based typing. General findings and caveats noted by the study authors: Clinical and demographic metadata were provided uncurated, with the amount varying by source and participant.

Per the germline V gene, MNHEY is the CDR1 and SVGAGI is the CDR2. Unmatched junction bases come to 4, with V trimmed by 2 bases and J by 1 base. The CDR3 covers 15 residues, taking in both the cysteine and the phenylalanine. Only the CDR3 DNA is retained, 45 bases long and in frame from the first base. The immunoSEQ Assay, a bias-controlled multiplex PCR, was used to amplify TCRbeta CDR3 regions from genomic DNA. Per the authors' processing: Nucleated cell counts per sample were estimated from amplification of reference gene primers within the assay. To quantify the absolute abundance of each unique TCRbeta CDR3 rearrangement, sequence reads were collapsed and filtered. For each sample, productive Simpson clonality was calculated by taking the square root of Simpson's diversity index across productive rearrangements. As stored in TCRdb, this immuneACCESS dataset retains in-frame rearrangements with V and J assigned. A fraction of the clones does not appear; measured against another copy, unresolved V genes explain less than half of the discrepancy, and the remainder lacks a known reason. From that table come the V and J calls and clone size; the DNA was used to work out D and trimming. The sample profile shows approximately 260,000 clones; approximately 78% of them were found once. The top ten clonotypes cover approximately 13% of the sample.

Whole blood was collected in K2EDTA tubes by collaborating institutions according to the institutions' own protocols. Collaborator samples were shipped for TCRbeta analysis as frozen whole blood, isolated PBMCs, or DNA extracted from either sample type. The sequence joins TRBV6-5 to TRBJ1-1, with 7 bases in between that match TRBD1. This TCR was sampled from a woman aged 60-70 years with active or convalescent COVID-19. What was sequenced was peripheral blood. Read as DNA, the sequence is TGTGCCAGCAGTTACGGGGACAGAGGGAACACTGAAGCTTTCTTT. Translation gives CASSYGDRGNTEAFF.